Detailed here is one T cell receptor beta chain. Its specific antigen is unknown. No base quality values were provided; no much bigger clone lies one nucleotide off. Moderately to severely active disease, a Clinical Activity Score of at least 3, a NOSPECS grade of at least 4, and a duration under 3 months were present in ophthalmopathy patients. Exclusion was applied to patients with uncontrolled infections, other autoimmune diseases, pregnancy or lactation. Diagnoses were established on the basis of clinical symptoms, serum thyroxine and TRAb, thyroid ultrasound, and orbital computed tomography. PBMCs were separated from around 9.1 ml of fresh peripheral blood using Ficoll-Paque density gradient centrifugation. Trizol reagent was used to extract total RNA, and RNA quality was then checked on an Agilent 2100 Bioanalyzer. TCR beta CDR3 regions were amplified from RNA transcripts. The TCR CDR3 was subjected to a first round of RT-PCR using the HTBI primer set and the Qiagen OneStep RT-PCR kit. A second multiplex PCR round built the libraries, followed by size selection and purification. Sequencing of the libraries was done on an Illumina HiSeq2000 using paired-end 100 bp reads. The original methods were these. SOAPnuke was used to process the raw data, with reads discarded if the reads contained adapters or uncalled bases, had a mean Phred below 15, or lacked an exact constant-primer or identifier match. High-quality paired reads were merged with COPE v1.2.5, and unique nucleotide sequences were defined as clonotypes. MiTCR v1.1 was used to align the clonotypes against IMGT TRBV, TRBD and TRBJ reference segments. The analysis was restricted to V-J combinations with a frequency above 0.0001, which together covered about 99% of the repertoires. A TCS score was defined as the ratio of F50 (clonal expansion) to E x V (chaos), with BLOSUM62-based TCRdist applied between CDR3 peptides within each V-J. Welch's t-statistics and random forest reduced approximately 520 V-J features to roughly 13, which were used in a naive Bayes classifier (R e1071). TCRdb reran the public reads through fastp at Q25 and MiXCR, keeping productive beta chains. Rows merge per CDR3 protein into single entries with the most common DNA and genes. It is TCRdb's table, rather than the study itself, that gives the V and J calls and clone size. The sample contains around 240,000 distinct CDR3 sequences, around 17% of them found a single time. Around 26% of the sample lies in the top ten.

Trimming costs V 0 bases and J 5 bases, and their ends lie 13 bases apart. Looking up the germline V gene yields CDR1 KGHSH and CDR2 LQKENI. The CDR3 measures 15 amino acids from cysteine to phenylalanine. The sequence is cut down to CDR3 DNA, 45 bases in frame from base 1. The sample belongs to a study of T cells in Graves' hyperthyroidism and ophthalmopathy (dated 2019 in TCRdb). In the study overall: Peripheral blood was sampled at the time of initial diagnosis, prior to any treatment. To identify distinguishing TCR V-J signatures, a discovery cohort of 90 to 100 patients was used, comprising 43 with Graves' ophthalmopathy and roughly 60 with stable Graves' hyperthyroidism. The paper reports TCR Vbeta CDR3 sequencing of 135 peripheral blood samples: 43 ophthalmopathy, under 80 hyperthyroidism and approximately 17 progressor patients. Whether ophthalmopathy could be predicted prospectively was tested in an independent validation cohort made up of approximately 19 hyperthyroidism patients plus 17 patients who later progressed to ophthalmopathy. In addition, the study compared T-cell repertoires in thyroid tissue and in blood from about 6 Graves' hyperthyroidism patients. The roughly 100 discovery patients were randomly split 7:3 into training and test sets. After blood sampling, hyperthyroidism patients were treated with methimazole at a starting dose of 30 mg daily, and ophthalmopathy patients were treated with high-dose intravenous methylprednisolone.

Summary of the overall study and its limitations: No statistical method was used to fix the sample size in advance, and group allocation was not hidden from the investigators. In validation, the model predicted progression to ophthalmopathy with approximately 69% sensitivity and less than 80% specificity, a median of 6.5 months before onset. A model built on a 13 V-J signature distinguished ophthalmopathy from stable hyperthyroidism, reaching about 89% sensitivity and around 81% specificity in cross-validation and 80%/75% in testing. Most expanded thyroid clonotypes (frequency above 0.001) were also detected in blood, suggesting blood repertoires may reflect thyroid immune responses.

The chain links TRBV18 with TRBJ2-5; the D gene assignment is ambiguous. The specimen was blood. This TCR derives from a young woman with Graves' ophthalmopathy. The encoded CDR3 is CASSPPLPASETQYF. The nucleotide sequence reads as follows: TGTGCCAGCTCACCACCCTTGCCTGCCTCGGAGACCCAGTACTTC.